Listed below are T cell receptor beta chains from one sample, sequenced in a study of cytomegalovirus exposure and HLA in healthy donors. Method: immunoSEQ multiplex PCR; TCRdb's copy keeps in-frame clones and lacks some. The sample lists about 120,000 clones, less than 80% occurring once. The sequencing sample was made of PBMCs. The source is a woman between 50 and 59 years old in good health and CMV-seropositive. The conserved cysteine and the conserved F or W are not part of the CDR3 here. Clone size appears in some rows only: once, few, many, or a class for an expanded clone.

CDR3 protein | clone size | V gene
ASSLGGSSGNTIY | - | TRBV5-1
ASSQSTSRTGTYNEQF | - | TRBV23-1
ASSGGTSGSNNEQF | - | TRBV9
ASSLRQGPTPYEQY | - | TRBV13
ASSGTSGSINEQF | once | TRBV6-1
ASSYSGSLF | - | TRBV28
ASSFSRQDSNQPQH | - | TRBV7-2
ASSLGQGSRYGYT | - | TRBV5-5
ASSFWPPAGELF | - | TRBV19
ASSISGASYEQY | - | TRBV19
ASSLNSKRTDTQY | - | TRBV5-1
ASSLRTDTNTEAF | - | TRBV5-1
ASSETMQAYNEQF | once | TRBV6-1
ASSEDRASSYNEQF | - | TRBV25-1
ASSYSGAWKNEKLF | - | TRBV6-5
ASSVPGHNEKLF | - | TRBV28
ASSPSPSGGPIQQF | - | TRBV18
ATSRTGVNEKLF | - | TRBV15
ASSPGMSSYEQY | once | TRBV2
ASSAEVNEKLF | - | TRBV18
AWNRGEEAF | - | TRBV30
ASTSKGGNQPQH | few | TRBV6-1
ASSLGLFGSSGNTIY | - | TRBV11-2
ASSDSRGTEAF | - | TRBV6-4
ASSTSGAKETQY | - | TRBV9
ASSQSWEADGYT | - | TRBV4-3
ASRPGGYEQY | - | TRBV28
AISESNGLMNTEAF | - | TRBV10-3
ASSISGDGTEAF | few | TRBV18
ASSQIGSGGVGQY | once | TRBV4-1
ASNLPPDEQY | - | TRBV19
ASSVGAGTDTQY | - | TRBV9
ASSLRTGINTEAF | - | TRBV7-8
ASRPGTDVYEQY | - | TRBV28
ASSSRTASTYEQY | - | TRBV7-9
ASSSLRTGTNQPQH | - | TRBV7-2
ASSLAGSGNTIY | once | TRBV5-4
ASSVGTYASEQY | few | TRBV9
ASSVNQDSEQY | - | TRBV9
ASSISAGLRSNGYT | few | TRBV19
ASSPGGNQPQH | - | TRBV14
ASRPRPGSGEYTDTQY | - | TRBV5-8
ASIPSGDYEQY | - | TRBV28
ASSLSGLYEQY | - | TRBV5-1
AWSRSTTTETQY | - | TRBV30
ASSRTGGYSYEQY | - | TRBV19
AWSGGEISYNEQF | - | TRBV30
GRGVESTDTQY | few | TRBV2
AWSPGQSATNEKLF | - | TRBV30
AWSPRGRTYEQY | - | TRBV30
ASSVGGQGRDNQPQH | - | TRBV6-4
ASSPPDRATEAF | - | TRBV2
ASSESGVGTDTQY | few | TRBV10-1
ASSLDRVQETQY | - | TRBV5-4
ASSQVLLPKQGGGDTIY | - | TRBV4-3